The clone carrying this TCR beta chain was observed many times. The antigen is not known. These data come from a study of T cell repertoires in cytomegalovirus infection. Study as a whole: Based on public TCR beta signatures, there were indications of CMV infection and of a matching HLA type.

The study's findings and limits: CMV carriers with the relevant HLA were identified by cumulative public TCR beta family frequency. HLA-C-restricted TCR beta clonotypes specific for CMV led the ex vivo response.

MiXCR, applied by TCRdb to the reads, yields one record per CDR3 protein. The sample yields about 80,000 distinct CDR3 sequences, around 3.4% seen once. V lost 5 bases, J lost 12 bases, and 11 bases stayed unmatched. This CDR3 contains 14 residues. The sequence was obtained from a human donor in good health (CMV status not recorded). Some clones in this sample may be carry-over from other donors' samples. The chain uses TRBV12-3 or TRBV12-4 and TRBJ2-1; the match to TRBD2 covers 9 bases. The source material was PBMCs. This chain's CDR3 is CASSAAGGRSGQFF. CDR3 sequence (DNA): TGTGCCAGCAGTGCCGCGGGGGGGCGCTCCGGGCAGTTCTTC.